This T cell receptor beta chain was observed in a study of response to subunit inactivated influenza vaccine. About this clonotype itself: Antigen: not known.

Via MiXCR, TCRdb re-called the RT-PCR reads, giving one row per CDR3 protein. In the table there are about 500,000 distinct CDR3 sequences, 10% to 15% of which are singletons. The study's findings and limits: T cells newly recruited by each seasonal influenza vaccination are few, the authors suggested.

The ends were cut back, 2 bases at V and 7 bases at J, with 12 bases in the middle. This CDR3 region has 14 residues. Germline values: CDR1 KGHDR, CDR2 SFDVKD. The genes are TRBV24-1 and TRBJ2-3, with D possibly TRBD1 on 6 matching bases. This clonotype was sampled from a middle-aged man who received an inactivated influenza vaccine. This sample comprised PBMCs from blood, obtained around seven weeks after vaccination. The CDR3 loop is CATSDSARGNTQYF. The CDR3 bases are TGTGCCACCAGTGATTCGGCCAGGGGAAATACGCAGTATTTT.